The rows below give T cell receptor beta chains drawn from one sample of a study of blood T cell repertoires in COVID-19. Libraries were prepared by immunoSEQ multiplex PCR; TCRdb keeps only in-frame clonotypes and omits some of them. The sample carries a few hundred thousand clones, roughly 80% recorded once. The material sequenced was peripheral blood. Source of these receptors: a man older than 75 with acute or convalescent COVID-19. CDR3s include the opening cysteine and the closing phenylalanine or tryptophan. The D gene is left open where the match is weak. Size tells how often a clone was seen (once, few, many) or the class of an expanded clone, and some rows leave it out.

-,TRBV5-1,-,TRBJ1-6,TGCGCCAGCAGCTCGGACAGTATTGTGCTTAATTCACCCCTCCACTTT,CASSSDSIVLNSPLHF
TRBD1,TRBV6-1,-,TRBJ2-4,TGTGCCAGCAGTGGTGGGACAGGGGGATATGCCAAAAACATTCAGTACTTC,CASSGGTGGYAKNIQYF
-,TRBV2,-,TRBJ1-5,TGTGCCAGCAGTGAGAACCAGGCCTACCCCCAGCCCCAGCATTTT,CASSENQAYPQPQHF
TRBD2,TRBV29-1,-,TRBJ2-1,TGCAGCGTGGAGACTAGCGGGGGGGTCTACAATGAGCAGTTCTTC,CSVETSGGVYNEQFF
TRBD2,TRBV7-2,-,TRBJ2-7,TGTGCCAGCAGCTTACGTGGGACTAGCGGGGCCTACGAGCAGTACTTC,CASSLRGTSGAYEQYF
-,TRBV14,-,TRBJ1-1,TGTGCCAGCAGCCGTTTCGGACAGCTGAACACTGAAGCTTTCTTT,CASSRFGQLNTEAFF
TRBD1,TRBV6-5,-,TRBJ1-1,TGTGCCAGCAGTAGGGACAGGCTTAACACTGAAGCTTTCTTT,CASSRDRLNTEAFF
-,TRBV4-1,-,TRBJ2-3,TGCGCCAGCAGCCAAGTGCTTGGAAGTGGGGGGGCATTGGATACGCAGTATTTT,CASSQVLGSGGALDTQYF
TRBD1,TRBV28,-,TRBJ1-1,TGTGCCAGCAGTTCCCACAGGGGAGGCGGCACTGAAGCTTTCTTT,CASSSHRGGGTEAFF
-,TRBV30,-,TRBJ1-2,TGTGCCTTCCTGGCTGCTAACTATGGCTACACCTTC,CAFLAANYGYTF
TRBD1,TRBV2,-,TRBJ1-5,TGTGCCAGCAGTGCACGGGACAGGGGGCCGCCCCAGCATTTT,CASSARDRGPPQHF
TRBD1,TRBV6-5,-,TRBJ1-5,TGTGCCAGCAAGGGGGACAGCCTTCAGCCCCAGCATTTT,CASKGDSLQPQHF
TRBD1,TRBV19,-,TRBJ2-2,TGTGCCAGTAGTCGCCACCCCGGGACAGGGGGGACCGGGGAGCTGTTTTTT,CASSRHPGTGGTGELFF
TRBD1,TRBV7-2,-,TRBJ1-2,TGTGCCAGCAGTTGGACAGGGGGCGTAGGCTACACCTTC,CASSWTGGVGYTF
TRBD2,TRBV3-1/TRBV3-2,-,TRBJ2-5,TGTGCCAGCAGCCCCACCCTAGGGGGGACTAGCGGGATGTTGGAAGAGACCCAGTACTTC,CASSPTLGGTSGMLEETQYF
TRBD2,TRBV6-5,few,TRBJ2-7,TGTGCCAGCAGGGGGGACTACCTCTCCTACGAGCAGTACTTC,CASRGDYLSYEQYF
-,TRBV30,-,TRBJ2-2,TGTGCCTGGAGTGTACAGCTGAACACCGGGGAGCTGTTTTTT,CAWSVQLNTGELFF
TRBD1,TRBV5-6,few,TRBJ1-2,TGTGCCAGCAGCTTGGGGGCAGGGGGTAACTATGGCTACACCTTC,CASSLGAGGNYGYTF
-,TRBV4-1,-,TRBJ2-2,TGCGCCAGCAGCCAGGGATGGAGGGCAGGGCGCACCGGGGAGCTGTTTTTT,CASSQGWRAGRTGELFF
-,TRBV3-1/TRBV3-2,-,TRBJ1-2,TGTGCCAGCAGCCAAGAGACAGGCCAATTCTATGGCTACACCTTC,CASSQETGQFYGYTF
TRBD1,TRBV27,-,TRBJ2-7,TGTGCCAGCTCAACCGGGACAGGGTTCCACGAGCAGTACTTC,CASSTGTGFHEQYF
TRBD1,TRBV19,-,TRBJ1-3,TGTGCCAGTAGTATGGACAGGGGGCGAAACACCATATATTTT,CASSMDRGRNTIYF
TRBD2,TRBV28,-,TRBJ2-7,TGTGCCAGCTTTGCGGGAGGACGGTCCTACGAGCAGTACTTC,CASFAGGRSYEQYF
TRBD1,TRBV12-3/TRBV12-4,-,TRBJ1-2,TGTGCCAGCAGTACCGGGACAGGGGCTGGCTACACCTTC,CASSTGTGAGYTF
TRBD1,TRBV7-8,-,TRBJ1-5,TGTGCCAGCAGCCGGACAGGGAAGCCCCAGCATTTT,CASSRTGKPQHF
-,TRBV5-1,-,TRBJ2-2,TGCGCCAGCAGCTTGGCCGGGATTGAGTACACCGGGGAGCTGTTTTTT,CASSLAGIEYTGELFF
-,TRBV28,-,TRBJ2-7,TGTGCCAGCAGTTTCAGGAGGGTCTCCTACGAGCAGTACTTC,CASSFRRVSYEQYF
-,TRBV21-1,few,TRBJ1-3,TGTGCTGGGCCCGGAGGGGGAAACACCATATATTTT,CAGPGGGNTIYF
TRBD1,TRBV6-5,-,TRBJ1-1,TGTGCCAGCAGTTACGCGACAGGGGGCCTGAACACTGAAGCTTTCTTT,CASSYATGGLNTEAFF
-,TRBV10-2,-,TRBJ2-1,TGCGCCAGCAGAACAACAGGGAGGGGGCAGTTCTTC,CASRTTGRGQFF
TRBD1,TRBV28,-,TRBJ1-5,TGTGCCAGCAGCCATAACGACAGGGCCAATCAGCCCCAGCATTTT,CASSHNDRANQPQHF
TRBD1,TRBV7-3,-,TRBJ1-1,TGTGCCAGCAGCCGTAATCCCATAGCCCCATCGTCAGGATATAGGACAGGGCTAGCTTTCTTT,CASSRNPIAPSSGYRTGLAFF
-,TRBV18,-,TRBJ1-4,TGTGCCAGCTCACCAGTGAGGGCAACTAATGAAAAACTGTTTTTT,CASSPVRATNEKLFF
-,TRBV3-1/TRBV3-2,-,TRBJ1-5,TGTGCCAGCAGCCCCATCCTGGGCCAGCCCCAGCATTTT,CASSPILGQPQHF
TRBD1,TRBV7-9,once,TRBJ2-7,TGTGCCAGCAGCCCGGGACAGGGATTCTACGAGCAGTACTTC,CASSPGQGFYEQYF
TRBD2,TRBV5-6,-,TRBJ2-1,TGTGCCAGCAGCCCCCCCGGACTAGCGGGAGGGAATGAGCAGTTCTTC,CASSPPGLAGGNEQFF
TRBD1,TRBV19,-,TRBJ2-7,TGTGCCACCCGACGGTCGGGACAGGGATACGAGCAGTACTTC,CATRRSGQGYEQYF
TRBD1,TRBV28,-,TRBJ1-2,TGTGCCAGCAGTTCCCTCCCGGGACAGGGGACCCCTAACTATGGCTACACCTTC,CASSSLPGQGTPNYGYTF
-,TRBV12-5,-,TRBJ2-2,TGTGCTAGTGGTTTGGTACTGGGGGGGCCGGGAGTCACCGGGGAGCTGTTTTTT,CASGLVLGGPGVTGELFF
TRBD2,TRBV5-4,-,TRBJ2-3,TGTGCCAGCAGCTCCTTCGGACTAGCCAGCACAGATACGCAGTATTTT,CASSSFGLASTDTQYF
TRBD2,TRBV11-3,-,TRBJ2-5,TGTGCCAGCAGCCCCTTAGGCGGGGGAAGAGAGACCCAGTACTTC,CASSPLGGGRETQYF
TRBD1,TRBV19,once,TRBJ1-6,TGTGCCAGTAGGCCCCAGACAGGGGAAGGGTCACCCCTCCACTTT,CASRPQTGEGSPLHF
TRBD1,TRBV19,-,TRBJ2-4,TGTGCCAGTAGTGTCTCGATAGGGACAGGGGTTGGTGCAGCCAAAAACATTCAGTACTTC,CASSVSIGTGVGAAKNIQYF
TRBD1,TRBV19,-,TRBJ1-1,TGTGCCAGTACCTTGGGACAGGTCATGAACACTGAAGCTTTCTTT,CASTLGQVMNTEAFF
TRBD1,TRBV11-2,-,TRBJ1-6,TGTGCCAGCAGCTTTTTAACAGGGGAAACCCTCCACTTT,CASSFLTGETLHF
TRBD1,TRBV28,-,TRBJ1-2,TGTGCCAGCAGTCTCTCCCCCGGGACAGTTTATGGCTACACCTTC,CASSLSPGTVYGYTF
TRBD1,TRBV19,-,TRBJ1-5,TGTGCCAGTAGTATGGTCGGACAGGTGAACAATCAGCCCCAGCATTTT,CASSMVGQVNNQPQHF
TRBD1,TRBV24-1,-,TRBJ2-7,TGTGCCACCAGTGATCGTCGGGACAGCTCCTACGAGCAGTACTTC,CATSDRRDSSYEQYF
-,TRBV3-1/TRBV3-2,-,TRBJ2-3,TGTGCCAGCAGCCAAGATATGACAGATACGCAGTATTTT,CASSQDMTDTQYF
TRBD2,TRBV24-1,-,TRBJ2-5,TGTGCCACCAGTGCCGGAGGGGGGGCAGCGGGAGGTGTGGGGACCCAGTACTTC,CATSAGGGAAGGVGTQYF
-,TRBV19,few,TRBJ1-2,TGTGCCAGTAGTAGAGTCACGGGACGGGAGGGCTATGGCTACACCTTC,CASSRVTGREGYGYTF
-,TRBV12-3/TRBV12-4,-,TRBJ1-2,TGTGCCAGCAGTCCCGGGAAGAATGGCTACACCTTC,CASSPGKNGYTF
-,TRBV9,once,TRBJ2-3,TGTGCCAGCAGCGCTAGGACAGGCGGGGCAGATACGCAGTATTTT,CASSARTGGADTQYF
TRBD1,TRBV19,-,TRBJ1-5,TGTGCCAGTAGTAAGGAGCGGGGACAGGGCTACCAGCCCCAGCATTTT,CASSKERGQGYQPQHF
-,TRBV30,-,TRBJ1-3,TGTGCCTGCCAGACAGCGCCTGGAAACACCATATATTTT,CACQTAPGNTIYF
-,TRBV9,-,TRBJ2-3,TGTGCCAGCAGCGCCCACACCGGGAAGACGCAGGCAGATACGCAGTATTTT,CASSAHTGKTQADTQYF
-,TRBV19,-,TRBJ1-5,TGTGCCAGTAGTACCCGGACAGCATATAGCAATCAGCCCCAGCATTTT,CASSTRTAYSNQPQHF
-,TRBV14,few,TRBJ2-5,TGTGCCAGCAGCCAAGGGGGGCTTCTTAGAGAGACCCAGTACTTC,CASSQGGLLRETQYF
TRBD1,TRBV18,few,TRBJ2-7,TGTGCCAGCTCACCGGGACAGTCCTACGAGCAGTACTTC,CASSPGQSYEQYF
-,TRBV18,-,TRBJ2-5,TGTGCCAGCTCCCGGCGGGAAGAGACCCAGTACTTC,CASSRREETQYF